The 27 T cell receptor beta chains reported below all come from one sample, sequenced in a study of CXCR3-negative and CXCR3-positive naive CD8 T cells. Overall study findings and caveats: The study found more hydrophobic TRB CDR3s in CXCR3-positive naive cells than in CXCR3-negative naive cells.

No antigen has been assigned to these receptors. Each TRB cDNA library was prepared by 5' RACE (with UMI labels). TCRdb reprocessed the 5' RACE reads, keeping one entry per CDR3 protein, no DNA. This specimen shows around 60,000 distinct CDR3 sequences; the ten leading clones hold about 0.78%. Input material: naive CXCR3+ CD8+ T cells from blood. Noted subset: CD45RO-CCR7+CD27+CD95- naive CD8+ T cells expressing CXCR3 (TNR3+). These receptors came from a human donor in good health. Some clones in this sample may be carry-over from other donors' samples.

The gene calls are TRBV7-9 and TRBJ2-1. The germline V gene encodes CDR1 SEHNR and CDR2 FQNEAQ (reference sequence). The CDR3 has 12 residues. CDR3 loop: CASSLEGSEQFF. Full variable domain (rest looked up from reference TRBV7-9 and TRBJ2-1): DTGVSQNPRHKITKRGQNVTFRCDPISEHNRLYWYRQTLGQGPEFLTYFQNEAQLEKSRLLSDRFSAERPKGSFSTLEIQRTEQGDSAMYLCASSLEGSEQFFGPGTRLTVL.

V is TRBV12-5 and J is TRBJ1-1. Per the germline V gene, CDR1 is LGHNT and CDR2 is FRNRAP. This CDR3 comprises 11 residues. CDR3 sequence: CASGLNTEAFF.

J is TRBJ1-1 and V is TRBV15. The CDR3 spans 12 residues. Germline assignment: CDR1 LNHNV and CDR2 YYDKDF (reference sequence). CDR3 protein: CATSVLNTEAFF.

The rearrangement joins TRBV7-9 to TRBJ2-5; TCRdb proposes TRBD2, but this gene call is untestable without DNA. The germline gives CDR1 SEHNR, CDR2 FQNEAQ (reference sequence). The CDR3 runs 15 residues. The CDR3 loop is CASSAGLAPQETQYF.

The V call is TRBV12-3 or TRBV12-4, the J call TRBJ1-5; TCRdb reports TRBD1, a call that lacks DNA to check it against. The CDR3 has 14 amino acids. CDR3 protein: CASRTGGSNQPQHF.

The V call is TRBV29-1, the J call TRBJ2-7; there is no DNA to check the TCRdb D call of TRBD1. Germline lookup yields CDR1 SQVTM and CDR2 ANQGSEA. There are 12 residues in the CDR3. The CDR3 spells CSFRGESYEQYF.

The chain couples TRBV6-5 to TRBJ1-1; lacking DNA, the TRBD1 call made by TCRdb goes unchecked. The CDR3 is 16 residues long. Germline loops: CDR1 MNHEY, CDR2 SVGAGI. CDR3 region: CASSYSARGANTEAFF.

This chain joins TRBV7-9 and TRBJ2-7. Germline V lookup: CDR1 SEHNR, CDR2 FQNEAQ (reference sequence). This CDR3 is built from 14 residues. The CDR3 reads CASSLGTSWYEQYF.

The chain uses TRBV7-2 and TRBJ2-7; TCRdb proposes TRBD1, but this gene call is untestable without DNA. There are 13 residues in the CDR3. Per the germline V gene, CDR1 is SGHTA and CDR2 is FQGNSA. The CDR3 region is CASTATGSYEQYF.

The chain combines TRBV25-1 with TRBJ1-1; absent DNA, TCRdb's TRBD1 call cannot be checked. CDR1 and CDR2 (germline): MGHDK, SYGVNS. The CDR3 length is 14 residues. The CDR3 loop reads CASSEYLGVGEAFF.

The V and J genes are TRBV29-1 and TRBJ2-2; the TRBD2 assignment by TCRdb is unverifiable without DNA. Germline V gene data show CDR1 as SQVTM and CDR2 as ANQGSEA. This CDR3 has 15 residues. CDR3 protein: CSVEMLAANTGELFF.

The chain uses TRBV29-1 and TRBJ2-1; without DNA, the TCRdb call of TRBD1 cannot be checked. CDR1 and CDR2 (germline): SQVTM, ANQGSEA. There are 12 residues in the CDR3. CDR3 in amino acids: CSVSGTSNEQFF.

The V and J genes are TRBV7-3 and TRBJ2-1. This CDR3 contains 15 residues. Germline CDR1 SGHTA, CDR2 FQGTGA. The CDR3 spells CASSLITDGSDEQFF.

The chain has TRBV7-3 and TRBJ2-7; the D call from TCRdb, TRBD2, cannot be confirmed without DNA. CDR3 length: 12 amino acids. Germline CDR1 and CDR2: SGHTA and FQGTGA. The CDR3 protein is CASSSSEGEQYF. The variable domain in full, completed from reference TRBV7-3 and TRBJ2-7, reads GAGVSQTPSNKVTEKGKYVELRCDPISGHTALYWYRQSLGQGPEFLIYFQGTGAADDSGLPNDRFFAVRPEGSVSTLKIQRTERGDSAVYLCASSSSEGEQYFGPGTRLTVT.

V and J are TRBV25-1 and TRBJ1-1; TCRdb indicates TRBD1, and absent DNA this call remains unverified. Germline values: CDR1 MGHDK, CDR2 SYGVNS. CDR3 length: 14 residues. The CDR3 loop is CASSEYRENTEAFF.

The chain links TRBV11-2 to TRBJ1-2; TCRdb names TRBD1, which stays unverified in the absence of DNA. Germline values: CDR1 SGHAT, CDR2 FQNNGV. The CDR3 is 17 amino acids. CDR3 sequence: CASSTAGGGRRDYGYTF.

The CDR3 here is CASSFDSSYGYTF. The chain recombines TRBV7-3 with TRBJ1-2; TCRdb returns TRBD1, unconfirmable since there is no DNA. CDR1 and CDR2 from the germline V gene are SGHTA and FQGTGA. The CDR3 consists of 13 residues.

This sequence joins TRBV5-1 and TRBJ2-7; TCRdb outputs TRBD1, but without DNA this stays unchecked. Per germline, CDR1 SGHRS and CDR2 YFSETQ. The length of the CDR3 is 14 residues. The CDR3 loop is CASSLGGPANEQYF.

The gene calls are TRBV20-1 and TRBJ2-2. The CDR3 has 13 residues. The germline V gene encodes CDR1 DFQATT and CDR2 SNEGSKA (reference sequence). The CDR3 reads CSARRVEAGELFF.

J is TRBJ2-7 and V is TRBV20-1; TCRdb selects TRBD2, and the lack of DNA leaves this call unchecked. This CDR3 region has 12 residues. Germline V gives CDR1 DFQATT, CDR2 SNEGSKA (reference sequence). CDR3 in amino acids: CSARAGTYEQYF.

The rearrangement joins TRBV6-6 to TRBJ2-7. CDR3 size: 15 residues. Germline V lookup: CDR1 MNHNY, CDR2 SVGAGI (reference sequence). The CDR3 here is CASSYRTAAAYEQYF.

This sequence joins TRBV12-3 or TRBV12-4 and TRBJ1-1; TCRdb's D call, TRBD1, is unchecked because there is no DNA. The CDR3 extends over 17 amino acids. The CDR3 loop is CASSLTGTHRWDTEAFF.

The CDR3 loop is CASSWVTNEQFF. This sequence joins TRBV7-9 and TRBJ2-1. The CDR3 has 12 amino acids. Germline-derived CDR1 and CDR2 are SEHNR and FQNEAQ (reference sequence).

This sequence joins TRBV20-1 and TRBJ2-1; TCRdb outputs TRBD2, but without DNA this stays unchecked. CDR3 length: 17 amino acids. The V gene's germline CDR1 is DFQATT and CDR2 SNEGSKA (reference sequence). The CDR3 sequence is CSARDFLTSGGVSEQFF.

The chain couples TRBV12-3 or TRBV12-4 to TRBJ1-1; the D call from TCRdb, TRBD1, cannot be confirmed without DNA. This CDR3 comprises 17 residues. CDR3 residues: CASSLTGQAHLNTEAFF.

The rearrangement uses TRBV7-9 and TRBJ2-3; TCRdb's D call of TRBD1 is untestable without DNA. This CDR3 comprises 15 residues. Germline assignment: CDR1 SEHNR and CDR2 FQNEAQ (reference sequence). CDR3 region: CASSQAGGLSDTQYF.

This chain links TRBV6-5 with TRBJ2-2; TCRdb indicates TRBD1, and absent DNA this call remains unverified. CDR1 is MNHEY, CDR2 SVGAGI, per germline. This CDR3 is 14 amino acids long. Here the CDR3 reads CASSQGPNTGELFF.